Below, 30 T cell receptor beta chains from the same sample are listed, as sequenced in a study of identical twins. TCRdb used MiXCR to reprocess the 5' RACE reads, holding one entry per CDR3 protein. The data show roughly 480,000 distinct CDR3 sequences, less than 25% seen once. The same data also went into a second study, on T cells expressing NK-cell markers.

Sequencing used CD4+ T cells sorted from blood. The receptors here all came from a woman younger than 35 in good health.

This clonotype was seen more than once but under ten times. The chain combines TRBV6-1 with TRBJ1-5; tentative D call: TRBD1 (5 bases). The V end was cut by 8 bases, the J end by 2 bases, with 13 bases between. The CDR3 is made up of 14 amino acids. The germline CDR1 and CDR2 sequences are MNHNS and SASEGT. DNA of the CDR3: TGTGCCAGCGGCCAGGGAAGAGGCAATCAGCCCCAGCATTTT. It yields the protein CASGQGRGNQPQHF.

The chain recombines TRBV29-1 with TRBJ1-6; D gene ambiguous. V gave up 4 bases and J gave up 6 bases, with 10 bases separating them. Germline V gene sequence: CDR1 SQVTM, CDR2 ANQGSEA. This CDR3 is 13 amino acids long. The CDR3 here is CSVGEGTNSPLHF. Written as DNA, the CDR3 is TGCAGCGTTGGGGAAGGAACTAATTCACCCCTCCACTTT.

In this sample, this clonotype turned up a few times. The chain uses TRBV10-3 and TRBJ1-5, with D possibly TRBD1 on 6 matching bases. Germline CDR1 is ENHRY and CDR2 is SYGVKD. CDR3 length: 14 amino acids. V was pared by 11 bases and J by 3 bases, with 17 bases between. DNA of the CDR3: TGTGCCTCTAGAGAGGGACACCTCAATCAGCCCCAGCATTTT. Its protein is CASREGHLNQPQHF.

This clonotype was counted a few times. The chain uses TRBV27 and TRBJ2-3; D possibly corresponds to TRBD1 (6 bases). This CDR3 comprises 16 residues. V was pared by 5 bases and J by 0 bases, with 15 bases between. CDR1 and CDR2 (germline): MNHEY, SMNVEV (reference sequence). The CDR3 reads CASSPGHQRSTDTQYF. The CDR3 region has the DNA TGTGCCAGCAGTCCGGGACACCAAAGGAGCACAGATACGCAGTATTTT.

CDR3 in amino acids: CASSNNKGQPQHF. CDR3 coding DNA: TGTGCCAGCAGCAACAATAAAGGGCAGCCCCAGCATTTT. The chain links TRBV6-1 to TRBJ1-5; no clear D gene. CDR1 and CDR2 from the germline V gene are MNHNS and SASEGT. V shed 6 bases and J shed 7 bases, with 13 bases lying between them. The CDR3 is 13 amino acids.

This clonotype was counted ten times or more. This rearrangement joins TRBV7-6 to TRBJ1-3, with no clear D. Germline V gives CDR1 SGHVS, CDR2 FNYEAQ. The CDR3 has 12 residues. The V end lost 5 bases, the J end lost 0 bases, and 2 bases lay between the germline ends. CDR3 residues: CASSPSGNTIYF. CDR3 in DNA: TGTGCCAGCAGCCCCTCTGGAAACACCATATATTTT. Complete variable domain (other parts from reference TRBV7-6 and TRBJ1-3): GAGVSQSPRYKVTKRGQDVALRCDPISGHVSLYWYRQALGQGPEFLTYFNYEAQQDKSGLPNDRFSAERPEGSISTLTIQRTEQRDSAMYRCASSPSGNTIYFGEGSWLTVV.

This rearrangement joins TRBV5-5 to TRBJ2-5; D is unclear. V dropped 6 bases and J dropped 5 bases, with 17 bases sitting between them. Per the germline V gene, CDR1 is SGHKS and CDR2 is YYEKEE (reference sequence). This CDR3 region has 14 residues. The CDR3, as DNA: TGTGCCAGCACCCCGGGTCCAGTCGGTGAGACCCAGTACTTC. Its protein product is CASTPGPVGETQYF. The entire variable domain, with the rest obtained from reference TRBV5-5 and TRBJ2-5, is as follows: DAGVTQSPTHLIKTRGQQVTLRCSPISGHKSVSWYQQVLGQGPQFIFQYYEKEERGRGNFPDRFSARQFPNYSSELNVNALLLGDSALYLCASTPGPVGETQYFGPGTRLLVL.

The table lists this clonotype with a few counts. This chain joins TRBV5-1 and TRBJ1-2; perhaps TRBD1 as D (6 bases). The CDR3 runs to 14 residues. Looked up from germline, CDR1 is SGHRS and CDR2 is YFSETQ. The V gene lost 0 bases and the J gene lost 6 bases, with 12 bases spanning the gap. The CDR3 DNA is TGCGCCAGCAGCTTGGACAGGGACGGCCATGGCTACACCTTC. It codes for CASSLDRDGHGYTF. Variable domain in full (rest from reference TRBV5-1 and TRBJ1-2): KAGVTQTPRYLIKTRGQQVTLSCSPISGHRSVSWYQQTPGQGLQFLFEYFSETQRNKGNFPGRFSGRQFSNSRSEMNVSTLELGDSALYLCASSLDRDGHGYTFGSGTRLTVV.

The chain uses TRBV4-3 and TRBJ2-6; D uncertain. The CDR3 runs to 16 residues. Germline CDR1 is LGHNA and CDR2 is YSLEER. Deletions cut 4 bases from V and 0 bases from J, with 10 bases between. The CDR3 protein is CASSPQLRSGANVLTF. The CDR3 DNA sequence: TGCGCCAGCAGCCCTCAATTACGCTCTGGGGCCAACGTCCTGACTTTC.

The table lists this clonotype with a few counts. This rearrangement joins TRBV28 to TRBJ1-1; possible D gene TRBD1, 5 bases. The CDR3 has 14 amino acids. The V gene's germline CDR1 is MDHEN and CDR2 SYDVKM. Trimming pared 3 bases from V and 4 bases from J, leaving 12 bases between. The CDR3 protein is CASSLVGDPTEAFF. DNA of the CDR3: TGTGCCAGCAGTTTGGTGGGGGATCCCACTGAAGCTTTCTTT.

The chain couples TRBV9 to TRBJ1-6; D gene unclear. CDR3 length: 14 residues. The germline CDR1 and CDR2 sequences are SGDLS and YYNGEE. Trimming cost V 0 bases and J 6 bases, with 7 bases left between them. This chain's CDR3 is CASSVETANSPLHF. The CDR3 bases are TGTGCCAGCAGCGTAGAAACAGCTAATTCACCCCTCCACTTT.

The chain joins TRBV6-5 to TRBJ2-2; D may be TRBD1 (6 bases). V lost 1 base to trimming and J lost 3 bases, with 9 bases between them. There are 15 residues in the CDR3. Looked up from germline, CDR1 is MNHEY and CDR2 is SVGAGI. The CDR3 spells CASSYWGLDTGELFF. The DNA of the CDR3 is TGTGCCAGCAGTTACTGGGGGCTCGACACCGGGGAGCTGTTTTTT.

This chain connects TRBV2 to TRBJ2-7, with D unresolved. The V end was cut by 0 bases, the J end by 5 bases, with 14 bases between. Germline values: CDR1 SNHLY, CDR2 FYNNEI. CDR3 length: 15 amino acids. The DNA for the CDR3 is TGTGCCAGCAGTGAAGCCGGTGTAAGAACCAACGAGCAGTACTTC. Its protein is CASSEAGVRTNEQYF.

The sample holds many counts of this clonotype. The genes are TRBV20-1 and TRBJ1-5; 7 nucleotides line up with TRBD1. The V gene end was trimmed by 6 bases and the J gene end by 2 bases; junction bases not matched to a gene: 10. CDR1 is DFQATT and CDR2 is SNEGSKA in the germline V gene (reference sequence). This CDR3 region has 15 residues. In DNA form, the CDR3 reads TGCAGTGCCTTAAGACAGGGAAGGGGCAATCAGCCCCAGCATTTT. Protein product: CSALRQGRGNQPQHF.

V gene TRBV6-4 combines with J gene TRBJ2-1; no firm D call. Germline V gene sequence: CDR1 MRHNA, CDR2 SNTAGT. V lost 10 bases, J lost 0 bases, and 13 bases lay in between. There are 14 residues in the CDR3. In DNA form, the CDR3 reads TGTGCCATTCTGACGGAATGCTCCTACAATGAGCAGTTCTTC. Translating gives CAILTECSYNEQFF.

This clonotype has only a few counts. In DNA form, the CDR3 reads TGTGCCAGCAGTGAGCGACAGGGGCATGGCTATGGCTACACCTTC. The encoded protein is CASSERQGHGYGYTF. The rearrangement uses TRBV25-1 and TRBJ1-2, with 8 bases that match TRBD1. Unmatched junction bases numbered 7, after V lost 3 bases and J lost 4 bases. This CDR3 contains 15 residues. The V gene's germline CDR1 is MGHDK and CDR2 SYGVNS.

The rearrangement uses TRBV6-2 or TRBV6-3 and TRBJ2-1; no reliable D call. This CDR3 comprises 12 residues. The V end lost 6 bases, the J end lost 7 bases, and 10 bases lay between the germline ends. Germline loops: CDR1 MNHEY, CDR2 SVGEGT. The chain's CDR3 is CASSSYRNEQFF. The DNA for the CDR3 is TGTGCCAGCAGCAGCTACCGTAATGAGCAGTTCTTC.

V and J are TRBV11-2 and TRBJ1-2; D is perhaps TRBD1 (5 bases). Germline CDR1 and CDR2: SGHAT and FQNNGV. V shed 2 bases and J shed 1 base, with 17 bases lying between them. This CDR3 has 17 amino acids. DNA of the CDR3: TGTGCCAGCAGCTTAACTCCCACGACAGCGATTAACTATGGCTACACCTTC. Translating it yields CASSLTPTTAINYGYTF.

This chain joins TRBV3-1 and TRBJ2-3, with 8 bases that match TRBD2. The CDR3 runs 15 residues. Looked up from germline, CDR1 is LGHDT and CDR2 is YNNKEL (reference sequence). With V trimmed by 4 bases and J by 10 bases, 13 bases remained unmatched. The CDR3 sequence is CASSPPMTGGRAQYF. CDR3 bases: TGTGCCAGCAGCCCCCCAATGACGGGAGGGCGGGCGCAGTATTTT.

In its sample, this clonotype was seen a few times. The CDR3 loop is CASSLAGTDSYGYTF. CDR3 nucleotides: TGTGCCAGCAGCTTGGCCGGAACGGACTCCTATGGCTACACCTTC. The chain has TRBV5-5 and TRBJ1-2; D call uncertain. The germline gives CDR1 SGHKS, CDR2 YYEKEE (reference sequence). The V and J ends lost 0 bases and 4 bases respectively, with 13 bases between them. There are 15 residues in the CDR3.

The rearrangement joins TRBV20-1 to TRBJ2-7; no clear D gene. The CDR3 has 14 residues. Between the trimmed V and J ends, which lost 6 bases and 3 bases, there was a span of 18 bases. Germline CDR1 DFQATT, CDR2 SNEGSKA (reference sequence). For the CDR3, the DNA is TGCAGTGCAGGAAACCTAGGGCAGGTCTACGAGCAGTACTTC. It yields the protein CSAGNLGQVYEQYF.

The chain recombines TRBV6-5 with TRBJ1-1, with D possibly TRBD1 on 5 matching bases. The V end was cut by 5 bases, the J end by 4 bases, with 8 bases between. The length of the CDR3 is 12 residues. The germline V gene has CDR1 MNHEY and CDR2 SVGAGI. The CDR3: CASSRGPTEAFF. CDR3 in DNA: TGTGCCAGCAGTAGGGGCCCCACTGAAGCTTTCTTT.

In its sample, this clonotype was seen a few times. The V and J genes are TRBV14 and TRBJ2-7, with D hard to call. Trimming removed 0 bases at V and 6 bases at J, with 15 bases between. The CDR3 sequence is 15 residues long. Germline CDR1 reads SGHDN; CDR2 reads FVKESK. The CDR3 loop is CASSQDFGYDREQYF. Written as DNA, the CDR3 is TGTGCCAGCAGCCAAGATTTCGGGTATGATCGCGAGCAGTACTTC.

This clonotype has just a few counts. This rearrangement joins TRBV29-1 to TRBJ1-4, with D hard to call. CDR1 and CDR2 (germline): SQVTM, ANQGSEA. The CDR3 is 11 residues long. Trimming left V 4 bases short and J 8 bases short, with 8 bases between. The CDR3 is CSVAKPEKLFF. The CDR3 DNA reads TGCAGCGTTGCAAAACCGGAAAAACTGTTTTTT.

CDR3 DNA: TGTGCCAGCAGTTACGGGGGTAGCGGGAGGAATAATGAGCAGTTCTTC. Residues: CASSYGGSGRNNEQFF. The chain couples TRBV6-2 or TRBV6-3 to TRBJ2-1; 10 nucleotides match TRBD2. The CDR3 runs 16 residues. Losses at the gene ends were 2 bases for V and 7 bases for J; bases not matched to a gene: 8. Germline V gene lookup returns CDR1 MNHEY and CDR2 SVGEGT.

This clonotype has more than one count but fewer than ten. The chain has TRBV20-1 and TRBJ2-1, with 13 bases matching TRBD2. This CDR3 region has 16 residues. Germline CDR1 DFQATT, CDR2 SNEGSKA (reference sequence). Losses at the gene ends were 6 bases for V and 2 bases for J; bases not matched to a gene: 7. The CDR3 region is CSASTGTSGTYNEQFF. DNA of the CDR3: TGCAGTGCCTCTACGGGGACTAGCGGGACCTACAATGAGCAGTTCTTC.

The rearrangement links TRBV10-3 to TRBJ1-2, with 8 bases lining up with TRBD1. After removal of 6 bases from V and 8 bases from J, the junction contained 5 bases not matched to a gene. The CDR3 covers 12 residues. In germline, CDR1 is ENHRY, CDR2 SYGVKD. This chain's CDR3 is CAISRQGRGYTF. CDR3 in DNA: TGTGCCATCAGCAGACAGGGGAGAGGCTACACCTTC.

The chain is built from TRBV7-9 and TRBJ2-6; D is possibly TRBD1 (5 bases). The CDR3 covers 15 residues. V was trimmed by 6 bases and J by 1 base, leaving 10 bases between them. CDR1 is SEHNR, CDR2 FQNEAQ, per germline (reference sequence). The CDR3 protein is CASRVGVSGANVLTF. The CDR3, as DNA: TGTGCCAGCAGAGTAGGGGTTTCTGGGGCCAACGTCCTGACTTTC.

The table lists this clonotype with a few counts. This chain links TRBV7-8 with TRBJ2-7; unclear D gene. With 0 bases removed from V and 6 bases from J, the gap between germline ends came to 12 bases. The V gene's germline CDR1 is SGHVS and CDR2 FQNEAQ. This CDR3 has 14 residues. CDR3 residues: CASSLASLKAEQYF. CDR3 nucleotide sequence: TGTGCCAGCAGCTTAGCGTCCCTGAAGGCCGAGCAGTACTTC.

Only a few counts were recorded for this clonotype. The chain employs TRBV5-1 and TRBJ2-5; 8 positions agree with TRBD2. CDR1 is SGHRS and CDR2 is YFSETQ in the germline V gene. J gave up 5 bases and V 1 base, and 7 bases lay outside the gene matches. The CDR3 is 15 residues long. The CDR3 is CASSLTGTRGETQYF. In nucleotides, the CDR3 is TGCGCCAGCAGCTTGACCGGGACTAGGGGTGAGACCCAGTACTTC.